This entry lists 2 T cell receptor beta chains sequenced from one sample in a study of a mutant IDH1 vaccine in newly diagnosed glioma listed by TCRdb under 2021. The library was obtained by the immunoSEQ multiplex PCR assay. TCRdb provides this immuneACCESS table in a form limited to in-frame rearrangements. Some clones are lacking; in checked studies, under half of them reflect an unresolved V gene, and why the rest are absent is not known. The sample contains over 40,000 clones, 81% of them found a single time. The ten largest account for 4.5% to 5.5% of the sample. Their cognate antigens are unknown. The sample's time point label, in plain terms: week 35, safety follow-up. Each vaccine dose was 300 ug of a 20-mer mutant IDH1 peptide in Montanide, given subcutaneously with topical imiquimod. This specimen was PBMCs, taken from a glioma patient whose treatment included an IDH1 peptide vaccine. The receptors stem from a woman aged 40 to 50 with glioma. Some clones in this sample may be carry-over from other donors' samples.

A note on this clone: The junction differs from germline at one of its ends, possibly a read error. The J gene is TRBJ2-1, the V gene TRBV5-1, with 16 nucleotides matching TRBD2. CDR3 length: 16 residues. Germline CDR1 reads SGHRS; CDR2 reads YFSETQ. CDR3 coding DNA: TGCGTCAGCAGCTGGGGACTAGCGGGAGGGAACAATGAGCAGTTCTTC. As protein: CVSSWGLAGGNNEQFF.

The chain employs TRBV27 and TRBJ1-5, with TRBD1 matching 7 bases. V trimming: 3 bases; J trimming: 4 bases; junction bases outside the gene matches: 9. The CDR3 is 16 amino acids. Germline CDR1 and CDR2: MNHEY and SMNVEV (reference sequence). CDR3 nucleotide sequence: TGTGCCAGCAGTTTCGGCCCGACAGGGCGAAATCAGCCCCAGCATTTT. It is translated as CASSFGPTGRNQPQHF.